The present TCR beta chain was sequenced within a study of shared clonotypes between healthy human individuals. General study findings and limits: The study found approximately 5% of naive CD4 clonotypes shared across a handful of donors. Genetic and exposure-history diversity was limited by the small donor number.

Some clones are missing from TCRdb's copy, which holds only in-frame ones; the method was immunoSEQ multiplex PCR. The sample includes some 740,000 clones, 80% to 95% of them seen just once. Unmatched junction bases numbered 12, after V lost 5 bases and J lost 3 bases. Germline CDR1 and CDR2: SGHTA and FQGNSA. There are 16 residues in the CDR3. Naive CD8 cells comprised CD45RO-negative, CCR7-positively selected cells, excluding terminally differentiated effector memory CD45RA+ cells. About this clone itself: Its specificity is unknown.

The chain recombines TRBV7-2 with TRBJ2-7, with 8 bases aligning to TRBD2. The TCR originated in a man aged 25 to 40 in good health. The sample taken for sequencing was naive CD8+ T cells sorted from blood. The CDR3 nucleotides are TGTGCCAGCAGCGCACCCCCAGCGGGAGACAACTACGAGCAGTACTTC. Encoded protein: CASSAPPAGDNYEQYF.